The clone carrying this TCR beta chain was counted many times. What it binds is not known. This sample is drawn from a study of neurological immune-mediated disorders. Broader study findings: Falling below healthy controls, multiple sclerosis showed the least TCR clonal expansion, while HTLV-1-associated myelopathy showed the most. Private repertoires in all groups were suggested by the finding that expanded clones across subjects shared no CDR3 amino acid sequences. Association with the multiple sclerosis repertoire cluster was not found for any clinical or MRI feature.

V lost 5 bases and J lost 0, with 12 bases in between. This CDR3 region has 14 residues. Germline assignment: CDR1 SQVTM and CDR2 ANQGSEA. TCRdb used MiXCR to reprocess the 5' RACE reads, holding one entry per CDR3 protein. Altogether 25,000 to 35,000 distinct CDR3 sequences are present, about 1.6% being singletons, with the ten largest covering 9.2%. The unsorted libraries originated from 2 million PBMCs that had been stored at -80 C. The source is a woman in her 30s with multiple sclerosis. The J gene is TRBJ2-3, the V gene TRBV29-1; D is ambiguous. Sequencing was performed on PBMCs. CDR3 sequence reads: CSVSKAGSTDTQYF. As DNA, the CDR3 is TGCAGCGTTAGTAAAGCTGGTAGCACAGATACGCAGTATTTT.